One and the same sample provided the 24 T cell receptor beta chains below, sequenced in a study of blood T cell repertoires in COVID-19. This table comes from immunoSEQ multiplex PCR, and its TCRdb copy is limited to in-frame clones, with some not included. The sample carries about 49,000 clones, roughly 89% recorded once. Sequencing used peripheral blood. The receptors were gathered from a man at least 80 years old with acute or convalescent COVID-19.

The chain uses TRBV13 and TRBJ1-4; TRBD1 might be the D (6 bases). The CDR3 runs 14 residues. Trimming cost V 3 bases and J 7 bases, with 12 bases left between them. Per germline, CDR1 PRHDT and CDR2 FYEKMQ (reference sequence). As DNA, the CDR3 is TGTGCCAGCAGCTTGGGCAGGGGAACTGAAAAACTGTTTTTT. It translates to CASSLGRGTEKLFF. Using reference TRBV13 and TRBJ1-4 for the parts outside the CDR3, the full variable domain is AAGVIQSPRHLIKEKRETATLKCYPIPRHDTVYWYQQGPGQDPQFLISFYEKMQSDKGSIPDRFSAQQFSDYHSELNMSSLELGDSALYFCASSLGRGTEKLFFGSGTQLSVL.

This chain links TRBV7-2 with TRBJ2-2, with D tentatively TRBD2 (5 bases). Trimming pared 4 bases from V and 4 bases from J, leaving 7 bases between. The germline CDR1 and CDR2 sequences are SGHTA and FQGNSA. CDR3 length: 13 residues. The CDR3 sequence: CASSSGVTGELFF. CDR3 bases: TGTGCCAGCAGCTCCGGGGTCACCGGGGAGCTGTTTTTT.

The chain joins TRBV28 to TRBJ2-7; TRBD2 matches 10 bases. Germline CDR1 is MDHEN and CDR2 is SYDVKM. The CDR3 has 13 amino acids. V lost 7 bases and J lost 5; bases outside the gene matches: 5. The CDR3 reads CASKRGGTHEQYF. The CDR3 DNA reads TGTGCCAGCAAGCGGGGGGGCACCCACGAGCAGTACTTC.

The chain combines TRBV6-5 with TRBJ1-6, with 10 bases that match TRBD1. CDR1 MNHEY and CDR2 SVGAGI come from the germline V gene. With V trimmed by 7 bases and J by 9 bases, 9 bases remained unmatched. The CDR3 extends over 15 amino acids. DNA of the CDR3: TGTGCCAGCAATACCGGGACAGGGGTTACTTCACCCCTCCACTTT. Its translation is CASNTGTGVTSPLHF.

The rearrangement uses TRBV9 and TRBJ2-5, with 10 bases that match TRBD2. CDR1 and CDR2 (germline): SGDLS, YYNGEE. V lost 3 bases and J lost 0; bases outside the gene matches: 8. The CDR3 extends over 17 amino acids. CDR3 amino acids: CASSGVAGGTYQETQYF. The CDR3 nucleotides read TGTGCCAGCAGCGGAGTAGCGGGGGGAACGTACCAAGAGACCCAGTACTTC.

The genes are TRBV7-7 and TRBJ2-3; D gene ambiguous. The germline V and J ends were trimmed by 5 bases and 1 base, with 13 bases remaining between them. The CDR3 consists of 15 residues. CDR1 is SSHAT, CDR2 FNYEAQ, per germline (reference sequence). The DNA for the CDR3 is TGTGCCAGCAGCCCCGTGAAATCGGGCACAGATACGCAGTATTTT. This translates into CASSPVKSGTDTQYF.

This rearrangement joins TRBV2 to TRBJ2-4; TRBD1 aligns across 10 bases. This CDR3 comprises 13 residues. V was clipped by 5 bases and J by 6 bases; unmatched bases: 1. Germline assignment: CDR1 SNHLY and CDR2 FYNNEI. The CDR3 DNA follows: TGTGCCAGCAGTCGGACAGGGGGAAACATTCAGTACTTC. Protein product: CASSRTGGNIQYF. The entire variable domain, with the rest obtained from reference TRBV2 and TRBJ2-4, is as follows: EPEVTQTPSHQVTQMGQEVILRCVPISNHLYFYWYRQILGQKVEFLVSFYNNEISEKSEIFDDQFSVERPDGSNFTLKIRSTKLEDSAMYFCASSRTGGNIQYFGAGTRLSVL.

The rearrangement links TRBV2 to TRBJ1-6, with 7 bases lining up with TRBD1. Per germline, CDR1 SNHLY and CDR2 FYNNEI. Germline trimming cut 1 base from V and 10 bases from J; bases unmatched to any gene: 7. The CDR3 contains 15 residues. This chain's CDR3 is CASSEEPDRASPLHF. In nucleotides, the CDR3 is TGTGCCAGCAGTGAAGAACCCGACAGGGCATCACCCCTCCACTTT.

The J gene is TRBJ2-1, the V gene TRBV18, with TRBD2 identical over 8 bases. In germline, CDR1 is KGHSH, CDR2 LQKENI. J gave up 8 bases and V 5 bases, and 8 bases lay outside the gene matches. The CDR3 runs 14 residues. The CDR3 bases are TGTGCCAGCTCAATCGGGGGGGCGGTAGATGAGCAGTTCTTC. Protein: CASSIGGAVDEQFF. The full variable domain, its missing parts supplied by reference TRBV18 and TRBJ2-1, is NAGVMQNPRHLVRRRGQEARLRCSPMKGHSHVYWYRQLPEEGLKFMVYLQKENIIDESGMPKERFSAEFPKEGPSILRIQQVVRGDSAAYFCASSIGGAVDEQFFGPGTRLTVL.

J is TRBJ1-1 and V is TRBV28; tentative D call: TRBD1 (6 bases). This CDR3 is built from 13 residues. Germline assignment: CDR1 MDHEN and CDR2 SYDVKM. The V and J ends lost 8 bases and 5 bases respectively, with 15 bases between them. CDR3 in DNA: TGTGCCAGCTCTTCAAGGGGGTTAACTGAAGCTTTCTTT. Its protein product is CASSSRGLTEAFF.

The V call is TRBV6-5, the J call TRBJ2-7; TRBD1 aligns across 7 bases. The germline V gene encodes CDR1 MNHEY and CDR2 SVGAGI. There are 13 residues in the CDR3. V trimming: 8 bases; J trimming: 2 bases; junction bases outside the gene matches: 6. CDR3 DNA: TGTGCCAGCGTAATGACAGGGACCTACGAGCAGTACTTC. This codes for CASVMTGTYEQYF.

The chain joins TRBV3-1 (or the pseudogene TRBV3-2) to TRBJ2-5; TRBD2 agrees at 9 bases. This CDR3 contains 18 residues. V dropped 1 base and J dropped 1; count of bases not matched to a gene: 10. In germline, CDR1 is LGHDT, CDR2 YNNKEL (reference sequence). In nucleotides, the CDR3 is TGTGCCAGCAGCCAAGTTAGATCGGCGGGGGGGTTCCAAGAGACCCAGTACTTC. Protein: CASSQVRSAGGFQETQYF.

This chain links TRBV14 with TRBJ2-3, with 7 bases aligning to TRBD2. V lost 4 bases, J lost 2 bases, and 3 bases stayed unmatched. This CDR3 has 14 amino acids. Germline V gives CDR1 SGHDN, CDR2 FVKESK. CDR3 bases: TGTGCCAGCAGCCGAAGGGACTACACAGATACGCAGTATTTT. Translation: CASSRRDYTDTQYF.

The CDR3 reads CAIGDRRATYGYTF. Written as DNA, the CDR3 is TGTGCCATCGGGGACAGGAGGGCCACCTATGGCTACACCTTC. The gene calls are TRBV10-3 and TRBJ1-2, with 8 bases identical to TRBD1. The V gene's germline CDR1 is ENHRY and CDR2 SYGVKD. The ends lost 8 bases at V and 4 bases at J; junction bases unmatched: 9. The CDR3 loop spans 14 amino acids.

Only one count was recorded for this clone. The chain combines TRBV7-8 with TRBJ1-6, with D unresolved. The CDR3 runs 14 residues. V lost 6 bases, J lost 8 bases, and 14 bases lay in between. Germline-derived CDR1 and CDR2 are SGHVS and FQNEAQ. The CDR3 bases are TGTGCCAGCAGTATAACCCCGCGGGATTCACCCCTCCACTTT. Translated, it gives CASSITPRDSPLHF.

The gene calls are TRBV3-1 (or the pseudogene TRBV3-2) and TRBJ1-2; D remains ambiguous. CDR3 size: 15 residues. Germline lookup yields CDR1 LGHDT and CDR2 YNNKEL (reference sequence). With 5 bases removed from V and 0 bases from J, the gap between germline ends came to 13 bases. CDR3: CASSIQPDPNYGYTF. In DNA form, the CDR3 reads TGTGCCAGCAGCATTCAACCAGATCCTAACTATGGCTACACCTTC.

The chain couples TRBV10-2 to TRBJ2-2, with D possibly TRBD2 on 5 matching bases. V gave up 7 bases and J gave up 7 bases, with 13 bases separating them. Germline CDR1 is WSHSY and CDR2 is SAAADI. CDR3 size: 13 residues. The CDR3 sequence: CASTTRLGGELFF. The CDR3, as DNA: TGCGCCAGCACTACTAGATTGGGCGGGGAGCTGTTTTTT.

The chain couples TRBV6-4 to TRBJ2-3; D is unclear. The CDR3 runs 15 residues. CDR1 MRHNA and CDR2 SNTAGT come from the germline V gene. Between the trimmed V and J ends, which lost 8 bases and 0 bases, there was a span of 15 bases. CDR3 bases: TGTGCCAGCCCGCCGGGTGGCTCTAGCACAGATACGCAGTATTTT. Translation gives CASPPGGSSTDTQYF.

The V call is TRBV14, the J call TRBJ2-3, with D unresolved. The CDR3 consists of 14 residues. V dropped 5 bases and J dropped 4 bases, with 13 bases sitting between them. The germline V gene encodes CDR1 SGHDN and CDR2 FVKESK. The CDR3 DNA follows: TGTGCCAGCAGCTTAAAGACCCTAGCAGATACGCAGTATTTT. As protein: CASSLKTLADTQYF.

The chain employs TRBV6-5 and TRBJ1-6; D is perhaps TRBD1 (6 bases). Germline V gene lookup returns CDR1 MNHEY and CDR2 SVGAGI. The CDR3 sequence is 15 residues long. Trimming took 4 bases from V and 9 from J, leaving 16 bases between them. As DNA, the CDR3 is TGTGCCAGCAGTTCCGGACAGCTCCTAGGTTCACCCCTCCACTTT. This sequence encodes CASSSGQLLGSPLHF.

CDR3 nucleotides: TGTGCCAGCTCACCCCCACAGGGTGTTGAGCAGTTCTTC. This codes for CASSPPQGVEQFF. The rearrangement uses TRBV18 and TRBJ2-1; the D gene is possibly TRBD1 (6 bases). Looked up from germline, CDR1 is KGHSH and CDR2 is LQKENI. V lost 3 bases and J 9 bases, leaving 12 bases between the germline ends. CDR3 length: 13 residues.

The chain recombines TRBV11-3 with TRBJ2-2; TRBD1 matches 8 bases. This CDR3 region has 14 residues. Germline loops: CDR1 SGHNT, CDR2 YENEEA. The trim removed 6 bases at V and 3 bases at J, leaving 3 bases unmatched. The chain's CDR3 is CASRNRGDTGELFF. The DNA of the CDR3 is TGTGCCAGCAGGAACAGGGGGGACACCGGGGAGCTGTTTTTT. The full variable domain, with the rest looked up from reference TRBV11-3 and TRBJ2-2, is EAGVVQSPRYKIIEKKQPVAFWCNPISGHNTLYWYLQNLGQGPELLIRYENEEAVDDSQLPKDRFSAERLKGVDSTLKIQPAELGDSAVYLCASRNRGDTGELFFGEGSRLTVL.

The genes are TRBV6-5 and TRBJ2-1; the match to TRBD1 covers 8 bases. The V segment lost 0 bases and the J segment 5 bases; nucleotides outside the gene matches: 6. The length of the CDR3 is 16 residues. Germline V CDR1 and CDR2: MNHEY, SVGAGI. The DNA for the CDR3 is TGTGCCAGCAGTTACTCGAACAGGGGGGCCCACAATGAGCAGTTCTTC. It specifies CASSYSNRGAHNEQFF.

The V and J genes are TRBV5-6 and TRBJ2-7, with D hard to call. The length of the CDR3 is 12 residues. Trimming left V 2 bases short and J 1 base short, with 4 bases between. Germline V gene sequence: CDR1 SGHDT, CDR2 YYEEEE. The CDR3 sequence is CASSFRSYEQYF. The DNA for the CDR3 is TGTGCCAGCAGCTTCAGGTCCTACGAGCAGTACTTC.